The 20 T cell receptor beta chains presented below share a single source sample, sequenced in a study of blood T cell repertoires in COVID-19 (dated by TCRdb to the early 2020s). Library creation used the immunoSEQ multiplex PCR assay. Held by TCRdb, this immuneACCESS table contains in-frame sequences only and omits some clones. Under half of the omission traces to an unresolved V gene where checked; the cause of the rest is unknown. For this sample the table gives a few hundred thousand clones, of which roughly four fifths were detected only once. Together, the top ten hold roughly 4% of the sample. Sequencing was performed on PBMCs or T cells enriched from blood (not recorded which). All receptors come from a man aged 30 to 45 with acute COVID-19.

This clone was seen at least ten times. The CDR3 sequence is CAWSPGNEQFF. The CDR3 nucleotides are TGTGCCTGGTCTCCGGGCAATGAGCAGTTCTTC. The chain combines TRBV30 with TRBJ2-1; D uncertain. Trimming removed 5 bases from V and 6 bases from J, with 8 bases in between. Germline lookup yields CDR1 GTSNPN and CDR2 SVGIG (reference sequence). CDR3 size: 11 residues.

In this sample, this clone turned up a few times. The chain recombines TRBV4-1 with TRBJ2-1; D is uncertain. This CDR3 region has 12 residues. The V end lost 3 bases, the J end lost 8 bases, and 8 bases lay between the germline ends. Germline CDR1 is MGHRA and CDR2 is YSYEKL. DNA for the CDR3: TGCGCCAGCAGCCATTCCCGGTATGAGCAGTTCTTC. Translation: CASSHSRYEQFF.

The gene calls are TRBV14 and TRBJ2-1, with D perhaps TRBD2 (8 bases). In germline, CDR1 is SGHDN, CDR2 FVKESK. The CDR3 runs to 17 residues. Between the trimmed V and J ends, which lost 4 bases and 0 bases, there was a span of 16 bases. CDR3 protein: CASSPLAGQSSYNEQFF. CDR3 in DNA: TGTGCCAGCAGCCCTTTAGCGGGACAGAGCTCCTACAATGAGCAGTTCTTC. Together with reference TRBV14 and TRBJ2-1, the CDR3 gives the full variable domain: EAGVTQFPSHSVIEKGQTVTLRCDPISGHDNLYWYRRVMGKEIKFLLHFVKESKQDESGMPNNRFLAERTGGTYSTLKVQPAELEDSGVYFCASSPLAGQSSYNEQFFGPGTRLTVL.

This clone has more than one count but fewer than ten. The chain couples TRBV27 to TRBJ2-1; TRBD2 matches at 9 bases. Losses at the gene ends were 2 bases for V and 5 bases for J; bases not matched to a gene: 16. The germline CDR1 and CDR2 sequences are MNHEY and SMNVEV (reference sequence). The length of the CDR3 is 19 residues. The DNA of the CDR3 is TGTGCCAGCAGTTTACGGGGCGGGAGGGCCTCTTTCGCCCACAATGAGCAGTTCTTC. This gives the protein CASSLRGGRASFAHNEQFF.

This clone has at least ten counts. This sequence joins TRBV19 and TRBJ1-5, with D perhaps matching TRBD1 (6 bases). V shed 3 bases and J shed 4 bases, with 10 bases lying between them. Germline V gives CDR1 LNHDA, CDR2 SQIVND (reference sequence). The CDR3 length is 14 residues. CDR3 region: CASSMVTGNQPQHF. As DNA, the CDR3 is TGTGCCAGTAGTATGGTAACAGGGAATCAGCCCCAGCATTTT. Full variable domain (remainder filled in from reference TRBV19 and TRBJ1-5): DGGITQSPKYLFRKEGQNVTLSCEQNLNHDAMYWYRQDPGQGLRLIYYSQIVNDFQKGDIAEGYSVSREKKESFPLTVTSAQKNPTAFYLCASSMVTGNQPQHFGDGTRLSIL.

This clone was observed a single time. The chain couples TRBV24-1 to TRBJ1-5; 7 nucleotides align to TRBD1. Germline values: CDR1 KGHDR, CDR2 SFDVKD. Germline trimming cut 3 bases from V and 2 bases from J; bases unmatched to any gene: 3. The CDR3 is 15 amino acids. The CDR3 reads CATSDRGQRNQPQHF. In DNA, the CDR3 is TGTGCCACCAGTGATAGGGGACAGCGCAATCAGCCCCAGCATTTT.

The chain combines TRBV28 with TRBJ1-5, with 7 nucleotides matching TRBD1. V dropped 4 bases and J dropped 2; count of bases not matched to a gene: 2. This CDR3 is built from 14 residues. Looked up from germline, CDR1 is MDHEN and CDR2 is SYDVKM. The CDR3 loop reads CASSSTGRNQPQHF. The CDR3 bases are TGTGCCAGCAGTTCGACAGGGCGCAATCAGCCCCAGCATTTT.

This clone was recorded a few times. This CDR3 reads CASSLDPYGTEAFF. Here the CDR3 DNA reads TGCGCCAGCAGCTTGGATCCCTATGGCACTGAAGCTTTCTTT. The chain uses TRBV5-1 and TRBJ1-1, with D unclear. The germline V and J ends were trimmed by 0 bases and 4 bases, with 10 bases remaining between them. The CDR3 loop spans 14 amino acids. Looked up from germline, CDR1 is SGHRS and CDR2 is YFSETQ.

This chain joins TRBV7-9 and TRBJ1-1; no firm D call. Germline V gene sequence: CDR1 SEHNR, CDR2 FQNEAQ (reference sequence). Trimming took off 1 base at V and 0 bases at J, with 9 bases between the two ends. The CDR3 consists of 15 residues. CDR3 in amino acids: CASSLVESMNTEAFF. The DNA of the CDR3 is TGTGCCAGCAGCTTAGTGGAGTCAATGAACACTGAAGCTTTCTTT.

This clone came up once. The chain combines TRBV5-5 with TRBJ2-7, with 9 nucleotides matching TRBD2. V lost 0 bases, J lost 2 bases, and 6 bases stayed unmatched. In germline, CDR1 is SGHKS, CDR2 YYEKEE (reference sequence). The CDR3 is made up of 16 amino acids. The CDR3: CASSLAPSGTTYEQYV. CDR3 in DNA: TGTGCCAGCAGCTTGGCACCTAGCGGGACCACCTACGAGCAGTACGTC.

The chain links TRBV7-9 to TRBJ1-2; 7 bases are a match to TRBD1. The CDR3 extends over 14 amino acids. J lost 4 bases, V lost 3 bases, and 5 bases had no gene match. From germline, CDR1 is SEHNR and CDR2 FQNEAQ (reference sequence). In nucleotides, the CDR3 is TGTGCCAGCAGCTTGGACAGGAGAGCCTATGGCTACACCTTC. Protein sequence: CASSLDRRAYGYTF.

The CDR3 region has the DNA TGTGCCAGCAGTTCCCTGGGGCATCGGAAATCACCGATTAACTATGGCTACACCTTC. Translating it yields CASSSLGHRKSPINYGYTF. The chain couples TRBV27 to TRBJ1-2; possible D gene TRBD1, 5 bases. The germline V gene has CDR1 MNHEY and CDR2 SMNVEV (reference sequence). Trimming shortened V by 4 bases and J by 1 base, and 25 bases separated the two germline ends. The CDR3 runs to 19 residues.

The chain has TRBV24-1 and TRBJ2-5; no firm D call. CDR3 length: 13 residues. The V end lost 4 bases, the J end lost 3 bases, and 8 bases lay between the germline ends. The V gene's germline CDR1 is KGHDR and CDR2 SFDVKD. CDR3 nucleotide sequence: TGTGCCACCAGTGACCACAAGAAAGAGACCCAGTACTTC. Protein product: CATSDHKKETQYF.

This clone was detected ten times or more. This chain joins TRBV6-1 and TRBJ1-2, with D possibly matching TRBD1 (5 bases). This CDR3 has 15 amino acids. V dropped 2 bases and J dropped 2 bases, with 12 bases sitting between them. The V gene's germline CDR1 is MNHNS and CDR2 SASEGT. The CDR3 spells CASSETPGLNYGYTF. In DNA, the CDR3 is TGTGCCAGCAGTGAAACTCCAGGGCTAAACTATGGCTACACCTTC.

The V and J genes are TRBV28 and TRBJ1-2; 7 bases match TRBD1. From germline, CDR1 is MDHEN and CDR2 SYDVKM. The J segment lost 2 bases and the V segment lost 6 bases, leaving 12 bases of the junction unmatched. CDR3 length: 16 residues. CDR3: CASSPSLDRVNYGYTF. CDR3 bases: TGTGCCAGCAGCCCATCCCTAGACAGGGTGAACTATGGCTACACCTTC.

The chain uses TRBV19 and TRBJ1-2; D is possibly TRBD1 (6 bases). The V end lost 5 bases, the J end lost 4 bases, and 11 bases lay between the germline ends. Germline V gene sequence: CDR1 LNHDA, CDR2 SQIVND (reference sequence). This CDR3 has 13 amino acids. The CDR3 region is CASSSRGTYGYTF. The CDR3 DNA follows: TGTGCCAGTAGTTCCAGGGGCACCTATGGCTACACCTTC.

The chain employs TRBV6-5 and TRBJ2-5; 10 nucleotides line up with TRBD1. This CDR3 has 15 amino acids. The germline CDR1 and CDR2 sequences are MNHEY and SVGAGI. V was clipped by 5 bases and J by 4 bases; unmatched bases: 7. The CDR3 reads CASSPGTGVTETQYF. CDR3 nucleotide sequence: TGTGCCAGCAGTCCCGGGACAGGGGTAACAGAGACCCAGTACTTC.

This chain uses TRBV10-3 with TRBJ2-5, with D perhaps matching TRBD2 (7 bases). Germline CDR1 is ENHRY and CDR2 is SYGVKD. Trimming shortened V by 5 bases and J by 4 bases, and 17 bases separated the two germline ends. The CDR3 runs to 15 residues. The CDR3, as DNA: TGTGCCATCAGTCCCGGGCAGGGAGGGGGAGAGACCCAGTACTTC. It specifies CAISPGQGGGETQYF.

The chain employs TRBV10-1 and TRBJ2-2, with a weak D call TRBD2 (6 bases). This CDR3 has 16 amino acids. With 2 bases removed from V and 3 bases from J, the gap between germline ends came to 13 bases. Germline V gene data show CDR1 as WNHNN and CDR2 as SYGVQD (reference sequence). The CDR3 here is CASSEAGSGDTGELFF. Here the CDR3 DNA reads TGCGCCAGCAGTGAGGCGGGGAGCGGAGACACCGGGGAGCTGTTTTTT.

The chain employs TRBV4-3 and TRBJ2-5; D is unresolved. CDR3 length: 14 residues. Germline V gene lookup returns CDR1 LGHNA and CDR2 YSLEER. Trimming removed 1 base at V and 2 bases at J, with 8 bases between. The chain's CDR3 is CASSQASSQETQYF. The CDR3 bases are TGCGCCAGCAGCCAAGCGTCGAGTCAAGAGACCCAGTACTTC.